A selection of T cell receptor beta chains follows, all from one sample in a study of OX40 agonist ivuxolimab in advanced cancers. TCRdb's table, derived via immunoSEQ multiplex PCR, lists solely in-frame clones and lacks some. The sample lists 15,000 to 20,000 clones, less than 90% seen once, with 25% in the top ten. Sequencing used CD4+ or CD8+ T cells sorted from blood, obtained in a trial of the OX40 agonist ivuxolimab. The origin of the receptors is an adult with an advanced solid tumor such as melanoma, head and neck, liver or kidney cancer. Each CDR3 is given with its conserved first and last residue. A D gene is named only where the DNA matches it firmly. Clone size is given for some rows only: seen once, a few or many times, or a class if the clone is expanded.

j_call: TRBJ2-1
v_call: TRBV4-1
d_call: NA
clone_size: NA
cdr3_aa: CASSQDPGSEQFF
cdr3_nt: TGCGCCAGCAGCCAAGATCCAGGAAGTGAGCAGTTCTTC

j_call: TRBJ2-7
v_call: TRBV19
d_call: NA
clone_size: NA
cdr3_aa: CASSTHPLSEQYF
cdr3_nt: TGTGCCAGTAGTACACACCCTCTCTCCGAGCAGTACTTC

j_call: TRBJ2-5
v_call: TRBV5-1
d_call: NA
clone_size: NA
cdr3_aa: CASSLAWGTRETQYF
cdr3_nt: TGCGCCAGCAGCTTGGCCTGGGGGACGCGGGAGACCCAGTACTTC

j_call: TRBJ1-2
v_call: TRBV27
d_call: NA
clone_size: NA
cdr3_aa: CASHGGLPNYGYTF
cdr3_nt: TGTGCCAGCCACGGAGGCCTTCCTAACTATGGCTACACCTTC

j_call: TRBJ2-1
v_call: TRBV28
d_call: TRBD2
clone_size: NA
cdr3_aa: CASSYRWSGGTYNEQFF
cdr3_nt: TGTGCCAGCAGTTATCGGTGGAGCGGGGGTACTTACAATGAGCAGTTCTTC

j_call: TRBJ2-3
v_call: TRBV27
d_call: NA
clone_size: NA
cdr3_aa: CASNRGGGPDTQYF
cdr3_nt: TGTGCCAGCAACCGCGGAGGTGGGCCAGATACGCAGTATTTT

j_call: TRBJ2-3
v_call: TRBV7-8
d_call: TRBD2
clone_size: NA
cdr3_aa: CASSLARGGPDTQYF
cdr3_nt: TGTGCCAGCAGCTTAGCGCGGGGGGGCCCAGATACGCAGTATTTT

j_call: TRBJ2-3
v_call: TRBV2
d_call: TRBD2
clone_size: NA
cdr3_aa: CASSETPSSGTDTDTQYF
cdr3_nt: TGTGCCAGCAGTGAAACCCCATCTAGCGGAACTGACACAGATACGCAGTATTTT

j_call: TRBJ2-7
v_call: TRBV25-1
d_call: NA
clone_size: NA
cdr3_aa: CASSGEGGPYEQYF
cdr3_nt: TGTGCCAGCAGTGGGGAGGGGGGCCCATACGAGCAGTACTTC

j_call: TRBJ2-7
v_call: TRBV11-2
d_call: NA
clone_size: NA
cdr3_aa: CASTSSYEQYF
cdr3_nt: TGTGCCAGCACCTCCTCCTACGAGCAGTACTTC

j_call: TRBJ2-5
v_call: TRBV6-6
d_call: TRBD1
clone_size: NA
cdr3_aa: CASSVSTGFGETQYF
cdr3_nt: TGTGCCAGCAGTGTTTCGACAGGGTTTGGAGAGACCCAGTACTTC

j_call: TRBJ1-5
v_call: TRBV9
d_call: NA
clone_size: NA
cdr3_aa: CASSVSGGGNQPQHF
cdr3_nt: TGTGCCAGCAGCGTATCGGGGGGAGGCAATCAGCCCCAGCATTTT

j_call: TRBJ2-7
v_call: TRBV10-3
d_call: TRBD2
clone_size: NA
cdr3_aa: CAIRGELSGAYEQYF
cdr3_nt: TGTGCCATCAGGGGGGAGTTGAGCGGGGCGTACGAGCAGTACTTC

j_call: TRBJ1-5
v_call: TRBV6-5
d_call: NA
clone_size: NA
cdr3_aa: CASSSTFNQPQHF
cdr3_nt: TGTGCCAGCAGTTCCACATTTAATCAGCCCCAGCATTTT

j_call: TRBJ1-1
v_call: TRBV5-5
d_call: NA
clone_size: NA
cdr3_aa: CASSLSVTEAFF
cdr3_nt: TGTGCCAGCAGCTTGTCGGTCACTGAAGCTTTCTTT

j_call: TRBJ2-1
v_call: TRBV4-1
d_call: TRBD2
clone_size: NA
cdr3_aa: CASSQVLAGGGEQFF
cdr3_nt: TGCGCCAGCAGCCAAGTTTTAGCGGGGGGTGGAGAGCAGTTCTTC

j_call: TRBJ2-7
v_call: TRBV4-1
d_call: TRBD1
clone_size: NA
cdr3_aa: CASSYRTGTSYEQYF
cdr3_nt: TGCGCCAGCAGCTACAGGACAGGAACATCCTACGAGCAGTACTTC

j_call: TRBJ2-7
v_call: TRBV4-1
d_call: NA
clone_size: NA
cdr3_aa: CASSHGAYEQYF
cdr3_nt: TGCGCCAGCAGCCACGGGGCCTACGAGCAGTACTTC

j_call: TRBJ1-2
v_call: TRBV2
d_call: NA
clone_size: NA
cdr3_aa: CASQITDLTVNYGYTF
cdr3_nt: TGTGCCAGCCAAATCACCGACCTGACAGTGAACTATGGCTACACCTTC

j_call: TRBJ1-1
v_call: TRBV7-8
d_call: NA
clone_size: NA
cdr3_aa: CASSLGAGITNTEAFF
cdr3_nt: TGTGCCAGCAGCTTAGGGGCAGGGATAACGAACACTGAAGCTTTCTTT

j_call: TRBJ1-1
v_call: TRBV6-5
d_call: NA
clone_size: NA
cdr3_aa: CASSYVGGGTEAFF
cdr3_nt: TGTGCCAGCAGTTACGTGGGGGGCGGCACTGAAGCTTTCTTT

j_call: TRBJ2-1
v_call: TRBV19
d_call: NA
clone_size: few
cdr3_aa: CASSISGSSFF
cdr3_nt: TGTGCCAGTAGTATATCAGGGTCATCGTTCTTC

j_call: TRBJ2-7
v_call: TRBV7-3
d_call: TRBD1
clone_size: NA
cdr3_aa: CASSLNRDSLYEQYF
cdr3_nt: TGTGCCAGCAGCTTGAACCGGGACAGCCTTTACGAGCAGTACTTC

j_call: TRBJ1-4
v_call: TRBV6-5
d_call: TRBD1
clone_size: NA
cdr3_aa: CATSQTGEVYLFF
cdr3_nt: TGTGCCACCAGCCAGACAGGGGAGGTTTATCTGTTTTTT

j_call: TRBJ1-6
v_call: TRBV29-1
d_call: NA
clone_size: NA
cdr3_aa: CSVEGEQGEPLHF
cdr3_nt: TGCAGCGTTGAAGGGGAACAGGGAGAGCCCCTCCACTTT

j_call: TRBJ1-1
v_call: TRBV25-1
d_call: NA
clone_size: NA
cdr3_aa: CASIRGGTEAFF
cdr3_nt: TGTGCCAGCATCCGGGGGGGCACTGAAGCTTTCTTT

j_call: TRBJ1-2
v_call: TRBV4-1
d_call: TRBD1
clone_size: few
cdr3_aa: CASSQEGTDYGYTF
cdr3_nt: TGCGCCAGCAGCCAAGAAGGGACAGACTATGGCTACACCTTC

j_call: TRBJ1-1
v_call: TRBV11-2
d_call: NA
clone_size: once
cdr3_aa: CASSLRQPLGVEAFF
cdr3_nt: TGTGCCAGCAGCCTCCGACAGCCCTTAGGGGTTGAAGCTTTCTTT

j_call: TRBJ2-4
v_call: TRBV27
d_call: NA
clone_size: NA
cdr3_aa: CASSSTQGAKNIQYF
cdr3_nt: TGTGCCAGCAGCTCTACACAGGGTGCCAAAAACATTCAGTACTTC

j_call: TRBJ1-2
v_call: TRBV5-6
d_call: NA
clone_size: NA
cdr3_aa: CASSFGPGDYGYTF
cdr3_nt: TGTGCCAGCAGCTTCGGCCCAGGGGACTATGGCTACACCTTC

j_call: TRBJ1-2
v_call: TRBV30
d_call: NA
clone_size: NA
cdr3_aa: CAWSYQSTYGYTF
cdr3_nt: TGTGCCTGGAGTTACCAGTCAACCTATGGCTACACCTTC